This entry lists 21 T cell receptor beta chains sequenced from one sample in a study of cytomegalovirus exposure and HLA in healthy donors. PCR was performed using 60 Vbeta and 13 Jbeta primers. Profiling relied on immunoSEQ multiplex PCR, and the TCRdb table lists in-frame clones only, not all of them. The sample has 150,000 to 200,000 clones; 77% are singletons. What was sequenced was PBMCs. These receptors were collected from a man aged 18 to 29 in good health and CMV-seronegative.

The CDR3 nucleotides are TGTGCCAGCAGCCAATCCCTGGGGGGGGCCCAAGAGACCCAGTACTTC. Translation: CASSQSLGGAQETQYF. The rearrangement joins TRBV4-2 to TRBJ2-5, with D possibly matching TRBD2 (7 bases). With 2 bases removed from V and 1 base from J, the gap between germline ends came to 14 bases. Per germline, CDR1 LGHNA and CDR2 YNFKEQ. This CDR3 is built from 16 residues.

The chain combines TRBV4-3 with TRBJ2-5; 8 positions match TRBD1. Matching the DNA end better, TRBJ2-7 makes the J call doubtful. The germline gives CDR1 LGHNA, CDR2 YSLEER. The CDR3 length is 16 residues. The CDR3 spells CASSQDRNRGSYEQYF. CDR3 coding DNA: TGCGCCAGCAGCCAAGATCGGAACAGGGGGAGCTACGAGCAGTACTTC.

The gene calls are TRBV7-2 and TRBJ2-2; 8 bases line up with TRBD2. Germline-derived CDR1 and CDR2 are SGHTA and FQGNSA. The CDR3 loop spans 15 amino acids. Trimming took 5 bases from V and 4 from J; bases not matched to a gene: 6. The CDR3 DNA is TGTGCCAGCAGCAGAACCGGGACTAGCACCGGGGAGCTGTTTTTT. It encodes CASSRTGTSTGELFF.

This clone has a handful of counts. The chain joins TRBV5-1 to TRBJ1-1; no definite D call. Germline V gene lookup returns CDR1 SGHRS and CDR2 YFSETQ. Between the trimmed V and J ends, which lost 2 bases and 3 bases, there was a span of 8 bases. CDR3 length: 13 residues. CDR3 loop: CASSFLVYTEAFF. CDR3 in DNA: TGCGCCAGCAGCTTCCTAGTTTACACTGAAGCTTTCTTT.

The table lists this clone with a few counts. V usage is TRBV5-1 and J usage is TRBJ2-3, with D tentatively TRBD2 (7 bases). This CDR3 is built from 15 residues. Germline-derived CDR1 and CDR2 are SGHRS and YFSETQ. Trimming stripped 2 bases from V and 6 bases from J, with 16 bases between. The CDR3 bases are TGCGCCAGCAGCTTCGGGGGGCGGAGTGGGGATACGCAGTATTTT. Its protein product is CASSFGGRSGDTQYF.

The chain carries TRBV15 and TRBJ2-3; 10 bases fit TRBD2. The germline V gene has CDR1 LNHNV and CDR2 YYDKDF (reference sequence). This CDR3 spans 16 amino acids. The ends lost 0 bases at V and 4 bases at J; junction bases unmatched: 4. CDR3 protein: CATSRDVAGGPDTQYF. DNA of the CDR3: TGTGCCACCAGCAGAGACGTAGCGGGGGGCCCAGATACGCAGTATTTT.

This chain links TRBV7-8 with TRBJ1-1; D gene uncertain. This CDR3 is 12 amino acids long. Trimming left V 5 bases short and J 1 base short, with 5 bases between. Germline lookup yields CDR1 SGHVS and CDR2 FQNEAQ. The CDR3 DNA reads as TGTGCCAGCAGCCACAGGAACACTGAAGCTTTCTTT. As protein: CASSHRNTEAFF.

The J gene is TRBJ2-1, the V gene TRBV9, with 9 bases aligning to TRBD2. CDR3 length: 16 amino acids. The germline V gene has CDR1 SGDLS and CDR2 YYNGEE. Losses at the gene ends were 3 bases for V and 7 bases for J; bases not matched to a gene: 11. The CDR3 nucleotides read TGTGCCAGCAGCGACCCCCTGGCGGGGGGGCTTAATGAGCAGTTCTTC. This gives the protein CASSDPLAGGLNEQFF.

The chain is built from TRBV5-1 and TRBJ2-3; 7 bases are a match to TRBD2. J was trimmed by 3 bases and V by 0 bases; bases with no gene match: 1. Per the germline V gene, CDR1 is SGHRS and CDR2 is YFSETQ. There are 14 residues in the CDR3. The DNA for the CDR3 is TGCGCCAGCAGCTTGGCGGGGGGAACAGATACGCAGTATTTT. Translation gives CASSLAGGTDTQYF. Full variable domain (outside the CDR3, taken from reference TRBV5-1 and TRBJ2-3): KAGVTQTPRYLIKTRGQQVTLSCSPISGHRSVSWYQQTPGQGLQFLFEYFSETQRNKGNFPGRFSGRQFSNSRSEMNVSTLELGDSALYLCASSLAGGTDTQYFGPGTRLTVL.

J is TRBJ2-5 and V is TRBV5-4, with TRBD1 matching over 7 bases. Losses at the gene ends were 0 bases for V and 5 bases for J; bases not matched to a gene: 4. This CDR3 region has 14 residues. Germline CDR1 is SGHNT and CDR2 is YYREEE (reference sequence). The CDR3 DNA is TGTGCCAGCAGCTTGGAGCCAGGGGGTGAGACCCAGTACTTC. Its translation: CASSLEPGGETQYF.

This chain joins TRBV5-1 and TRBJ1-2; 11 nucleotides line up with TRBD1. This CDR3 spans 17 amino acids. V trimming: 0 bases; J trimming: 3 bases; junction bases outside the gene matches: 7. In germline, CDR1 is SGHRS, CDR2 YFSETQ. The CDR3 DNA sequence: TGCGCCAGCAGCTTGGTCGCCCTGGGACAGGGGGACTATGGCTACACCTTC. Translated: CASSLVALGQGDYGYTF.

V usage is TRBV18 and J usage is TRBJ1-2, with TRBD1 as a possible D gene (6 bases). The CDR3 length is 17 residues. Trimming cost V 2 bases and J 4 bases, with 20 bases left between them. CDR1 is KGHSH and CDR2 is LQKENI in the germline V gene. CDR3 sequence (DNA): TGTGCCAGCTCACCAACGAGTGGGGGGGGCTCCGGCTATGGCTACACCTTC. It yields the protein CASSPTSGGGSGYGYTF.

CDR3 amino acids: CASSVSGRAPYEQYF. CDR3 in DNA: TGTGCCAGCAGTGTTAGCGGGAGGGCCCCCTACGAGCAGTACTTC. The chain uses TRBV6-1 and TRBJ2-7; 11 nucleotides match TRBD2. CDR1 is MNHNS, CDR2 SASEGT, per germline. V lost 4 bases and J lost 2; bases outside the gene matches: 4. This CDR3 spans 15 amino acids.

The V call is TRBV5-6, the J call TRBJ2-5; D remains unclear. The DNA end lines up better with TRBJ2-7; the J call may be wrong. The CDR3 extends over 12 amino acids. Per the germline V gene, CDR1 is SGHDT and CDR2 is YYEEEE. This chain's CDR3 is CASSFTRAEQYF. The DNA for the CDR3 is TGTGCCAGCAGCTTCACGCGAGCCGAGCAGTACTTC.

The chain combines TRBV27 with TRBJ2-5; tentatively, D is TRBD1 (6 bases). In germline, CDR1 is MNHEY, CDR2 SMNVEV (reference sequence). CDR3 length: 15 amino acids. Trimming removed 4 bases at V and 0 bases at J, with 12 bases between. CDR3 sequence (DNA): TGTGCCAGCAGTTACGACAGGACGTACCAAGAGACCCAGTACTTC. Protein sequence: CASSYDRTYQETQYF.

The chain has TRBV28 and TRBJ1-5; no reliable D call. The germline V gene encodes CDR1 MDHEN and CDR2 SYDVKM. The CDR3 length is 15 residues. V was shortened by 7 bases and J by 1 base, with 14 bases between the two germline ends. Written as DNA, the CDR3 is TGTGCCAGCACCCCCGACGCCGGGAGCAATCAGCCCCAGCATTTT. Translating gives CASTPDAGSNQPQHF.

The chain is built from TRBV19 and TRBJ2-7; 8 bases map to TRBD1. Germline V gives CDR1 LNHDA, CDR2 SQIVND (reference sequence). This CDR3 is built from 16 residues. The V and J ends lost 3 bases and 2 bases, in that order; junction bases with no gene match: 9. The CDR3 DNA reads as TGTGCCAGTAGTATGCGGGGCAGGGGGCAACCCTACGAGCAGTACTTC. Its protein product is CASSMRGRGQPYEQYF.

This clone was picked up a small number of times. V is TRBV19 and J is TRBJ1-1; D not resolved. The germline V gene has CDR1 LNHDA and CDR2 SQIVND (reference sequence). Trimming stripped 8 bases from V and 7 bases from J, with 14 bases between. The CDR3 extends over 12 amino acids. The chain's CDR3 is CASQTPRGEAFF. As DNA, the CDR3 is TGTGCCAGTCAGACGCCTCGGGGTGAAGCTTTCTTT.

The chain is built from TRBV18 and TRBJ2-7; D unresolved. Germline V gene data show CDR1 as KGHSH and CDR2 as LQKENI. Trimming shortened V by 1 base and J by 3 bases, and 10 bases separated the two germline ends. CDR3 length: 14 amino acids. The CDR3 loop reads CASSPLDLGYEQYF. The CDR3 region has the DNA TGTGCCAGCTCACCACTCGATCTCGGCTACGAGCAGTACTTC. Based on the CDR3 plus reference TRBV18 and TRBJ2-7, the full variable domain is NAGVMQNPRHLVRRRGQEARLRCSPMKGHSHVYWYRQLPEEGLKFMVYLQKENIIDESGMPKERFSAEFPKEGPSILRIQQVVRGDSAAYFCASSPLDLGYEQYFGPGTRLTVT.

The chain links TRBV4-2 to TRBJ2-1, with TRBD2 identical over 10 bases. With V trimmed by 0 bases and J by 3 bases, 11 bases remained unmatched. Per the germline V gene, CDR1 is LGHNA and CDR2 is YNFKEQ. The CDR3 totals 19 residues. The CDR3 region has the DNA TGTGCCAGCAGCCAAGAGGGGGCTAGCGGGAGTGCTCTCTACAATGAGCAGTTCTTC. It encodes CASSQEGASGSALYNEQFF.

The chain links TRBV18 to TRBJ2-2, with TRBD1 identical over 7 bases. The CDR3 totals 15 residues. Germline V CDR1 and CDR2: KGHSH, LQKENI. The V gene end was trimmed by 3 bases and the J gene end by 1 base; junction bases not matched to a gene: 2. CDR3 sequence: CASSPRTGNTGELFF. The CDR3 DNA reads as TGTGCCAGCTCACCCCGGACAGGGAACACCGGGGAGCTGTTTTTT.